A single count supports the clone carrying this T cell receptor beta chain. Antigen: not known. Trimming cost V 4 bases and J 4 bases; bases outside gene matches: 4. Per germline, CDR1 SEHNR and CDR2 FQNEAQ (reference sequence). This CDR3 has 14 residues. This sample was taken from a study of T cell clonotyping in hematopoietic cell transplantation. Profiling relied on immunoSEQ multiplex PCR, and the TCRdb table lists in-frame clones only, not all of them. The repertoire consists of under 45,000 clones, with about 90% occurring once and the leading ten covering over 1.5%. Study outcomes and limitations: No sorting was done, leaving CD4 and CD8 contributions mixed. Higher Inverse Simpson Index values in graft donor and pretransplant recipient predicted broader posttransplant TCR diversity. At the given depth, recipient repertoires were over 97% de novo clonotypes. After transplant, recipient diversity fell while pathologically expanded clonotypes grew through day 180.

The V and J genes are TRBV7-9 and TRBJ1-5; 7 bases are a match to TRBD1. Specimen: peripheral blood mononuclear cells. This clonotype was obtained from a woman in her 40s in good health. Some clones in this sample may be carry-over from other donors' samples. CDR3 DNA sequence: TGTGCCAGCAGCTCCGGGACAGCAAATCAGCCCCAGCATTTT. Protein: CASSSGTANQPQHF.